The source of this TCR beta chain is a study of T cell responses to AZD1222 COVID-19 vaccine. The data were produced by immunoSEQ multiplex PCR, yet TCRdb's version contains in-frame clones alone and is incomplete. The sample yields 57,000 or so clones, approximately 83% seen once. V was cut by 0 bases and J by 15 bases, with 14 bases left in between. Per germline, CDR1 MNHEY and CDR2 SVGEGT. The CDR3 has 13 amino acids. The receptor was derived from an adult in good health. Sequenced here: peripheral blood, sampled on day 0 of AZD1222 vaccination. The J gene is TRBJ2-2, the V gene TRBV6-2 or TRBV6-3; D not certain. The CDR3 sequence is CASSYSTSQMVFF. The CDR3 DNA follows: TGTGCCAGCAGTTACTCTACATCCCAGATGGTGTTTTTT.